This T cell receptor beta chain is from a study of PD-L1 blockade in urothelial cancer. In the study overall: Patients' prior chemotherapy regimens numbered 0 to 3. The median T cell count in blood samples was some 140,000.

CDR3 length equals 16 residues. The V end was cut by 1 base, the J end by 2 bases, with 14 bases between. Germline assignment: CDR1 SNHLY and CDR2 FYNNEI. Profiling relied on immunoSEQ multiplex PCR, and the TCRdb table lists in-frame clones only, not all of them. The sample includes about 30,000 clones, around 80% seen only once; the top ten take 2.5% to 3.5%. Time point given: peripheral blood 6 weeks after treatment start. The origin of this receptor is a man between 65 and 85 years old with urothelial cancer. The V and J genes are TRBV2 and TRBJ1-2; D is uncertain. The sequencing used PBMCs, collected around atezolizumab (anti-PD-L1) treatment. The CDR3 DNA reads as TGTGCCAGCAGTGAAGTTCGGTCTCCGTGGAACTATGGCTACACCTTC. The encoded protein is CASSEVRSPWNYGYTF.